The rows below give T cell receptor beta chains drawn from one sample of a study of T cell responses to AZD1222 COVID-19 vaccine. TCRdb's table, derived via immunoSEQ multiplex PCR, lists solely in-frame clones and lacks some. The repertoire holds approximately 90,000 clones, with less than 90% as singletons. The material was peripheral blood, obtained on day 0 of AZD1222 vaccination. All receptors come from an adult in good health. CDR3s include the opening cysteine and the closing phenylalanine or tryptophan. Fields, in order: CDR3 DNA, CDR3 protein, clone size, V gene, D gene, J gene. A D gene is named only where the DNA matches it firmly. The size entry is marked missing in some rows and otherwise reads once, few, many or a size class.

TGTGCCAGTAGTGGGAGGGGGCGAACTGAAGCTTTCTTT	CASSGRGRTEAFF	-	TRBV19	TRBD1	TRBJ1-1
TGTGCCAGCAGCTTAACGATAGACGGCGGGGAGCTGTTTTTT	CASSLTIDGGELFF	-	TRBV7-3	-	TRBJ2-2
TGTGCCAGCAGCCGAGGAGACGAGACCCAGTACTTC	CASSRGDETQYF	-	TRBV7-9	-	TRBJ2-5
TGCGCCAGCAGCCAAGACGACGGCGGGAGGATTTACAATGAGCAGTTCTTC	CASSQDDGGRIYNEQFF	-	TRBV4-3	TRBD2	TRBJ2-1
TGTGCCAGCAGCCCGGAAGCGGGTCAGCCCCAGCATTTT	CASSPEAGQPQHF	-	TRBV7-3	-	TRBJ1-5
TGTGCCAGCAGTTTAAACGGGGGCTATGGCTACACCTTC	CASSLNGGYGYTF	-	TRBV12-3/TRBV12-4	-	TRBJ1-2
TGTGCCAGCACCAAAAGGGAGAACACTGAAGCTTTCTTT	CASTKRENTEAFF	-	TRBV12-3/TRBV12-4	-	TRBJ1-1
TGTGCCAGTAGGCCTGACAGGAGTGGGACTGAAGCTTTCTTT	CASRPDRSGTEAFF	few	TRBV19	-	TRBJ1-1
TGTGCCAGCTCACCACCGGCGGTGAGCGGGGAGCTGTTTTTT	CASSPPAVSGELFF	-	TRBV18	-	TRBJ2-2
TGTGCCAGCAGCGGAACAGGGGGTAATTCACCCCTCCACTTT	CASSGTGGNSPLHF	-	TRBV9	TRBD1	TRBJ1-6
TGTGCCAGCAGCCGCTCTTGGACAGGGGGCGCTGGAAACACCATATATTTT	CASSRSWTGGAGNTIYF	-	TRBV7-2	TRBD1	TRBJ1-3
TGTGCCAGCAGTCCGCTACTTGGGAGGGGCACCGGGGAGCTGTTTTTT	CASSPLLGRGTGELFF	-	TRBV6-2/TRBV6-3	TRBD2	TRBJ2-2
TGCAGCGTTGACCGGACTAGCGGAGTCAATGAGCAGTTCTTC	CSVDRTSGVNEQFF	-	TRBV29-1	TRBD2	TRBJ2-1
TGTGCCAGCAGTTTTCCCCTCTCGCGGGAAGGACTAGATACGCAGTATTTT	CASSFPLSREGLDTQYF	-	TRBV28	-	TRBJ2-3
TGTGCCAGCAGTTTATTAGGGGTCAATCAGCCCCAGCATTTT	CASSLLGVNQPQHF	-	TRBV27	-	TRBJ1-5
TGTGCCAGCAGTTTGGGGACCCAGGGCTACACCTTC	CASSLGTQGYTF	-	TRBV12-3/TRBV12-4	-	TRBJ1-2
TGTGCCAGCAGCTTAGATCGGGGGGGTAGGTACTTC	CASSLDRGGRYF	-	TRBV7-2	TRBD2	TRBJ2-7
TGTGCCATCAGTGAGTCGGTAGGGGGCTTGAACACTGAAGCTTTCTTT	CAISESVGGLNTEAFF	-	TRBV10-3	TRBD1	TRBJ1-1
TGTGCCAGCAGTTTCGGCCGGTGGGGGGGTGACTATGGCTACACCTTC	CASSFGRWGGDYGYTF	-	TRBV28	-	TRBJ1-2
TGTGCTAGCAGCTTAGAGATGGGACAGGGGACTTGGAACACTGAAGCTTTCTTT	CASSLEMGQGTWNTEAFF	-	TRBV7-7	TRBD1	TRBJ1-1
TGTGCCAGTAGTAAAGAAACCGGACAGAGGAACACAGATACGCAGTATTTT	CASSKETGQRNTDTQYF	-	TRBV19	-	TRBJ2-3
TGTGCCATAAGCAGGGGCAGGGGACCCACCGGGGAGCTGTTTTTT	CAISRGRGPTGELFF	once	TRBV15	-	TRBJ2-2
TGTGCCAGCAGCCTAAGGGATCCACTAGCGGGGGGCTCCTACGAGCAATACTTC	CASSLRDPLAGGSYEQYF	-	TRBV27	TRBD2	TRBJ2-7
TGTGCCAGCAGTTACTCGAGACTAGCCAAAAACATTCAGTACTTC	CASSYSRLAKNIQYF	once	TRBV6-5	-	TRBJ2-4
TGCAGCGTTGATTCGGGGGGCTATGGCTACACCTTC	CSVDSGGYGYTF	-	TRBV29-1	-	TRBJ1-2
TGTGCCAGCAGTTTATCGGACGGGTTCGATGGCTACACCTTC	CASSLSDGFDGYTF	once	TRBV27	-	TRBJ1-2
TGTGCCAGCAGCTTCGAGCGGACAGGGACAAACTATGGCTACACCTTC	CASSFERTGTNYGYTF	-	TRBV7-3	TRBD1	TRBJ1-2
TGTGCCAGCAGGGAGGACCCTAATCAGCCCCAGCATTTT	CASREDPNQPQHF	-	TRBV28	-	TRBJ1-5
TGTGCCAGCACGATTAAATGGGGGGTTTCCCAGCCCCAGCATTTT	CASTIKWGVSQPQHF	few	TRBV28	-	TRBJ1-5
TGTGCCAGCAGTCTTCTGACAGGAAGATACAATGAGCAGTTCTTC	CASSLLTGRYNEQFF	few	TRBV6-5	-	TRBJ2-1
TGTGCCAGTAGTATAGAGGCCCTACCTAATCAGCCCCAGCATTTT	CASSIEALPNQPQHF	-	TRBV19	-	TRBJ1-5
TGTGCCAGCGGGAGCAGGGTCACAGATACGCAGTATTTT	CASGSRVTDTQYF	-	TRBV2	-	TRBJ2-3
TGCGCCAGCAGCTTGACAGCGACCTCCTACAATGAGCAGTTCTTC	CASSLTATSYNEQFF	-	TRBV5-1	-	TRBJ2-1
TGTGCCAGCAGTCATCTATACGCTTTCTTT	CASSHLYAFF	-	TRBV6-6	-	TRBJ1-1
TGTGCCAGCAGTGAGGACAGGGACTATGGTGGCTACACCTTC	CASSEDRDYGGYTF	-	TRBV27	TRBD1	TRBJ1-2
TGTGCCAGTAGTGACAGAAGACAAAACATTCAGTACTTC	CASSDRRQNIQYF	-	TRBV19	-	TRBJ2-4
TGCAGCGTTGAAGAAACCAGCGGGGGCTACGAGCAGTACTTC	CSVEETSGGYEQYF	-	TRBV29-1	TRBD2	TRBJ2-7
TGTGCCAGCAGGCTTGACAGGGTTCGTCAAGAGACCCAGTACTTC	CASRLDRVRQETQYF	-	TRBV27	TRBD1	TRBJ2-5
TGTGCCAGCAGCGTAGGAGGCGGGGGCAACTATGGCTACACCTTC	CASSVGGGGNYGYTF	-	TRBV9	-	TRBJ1-2
TGTGCCAGCAGCGTAGAAGGCGCTGGGGCCAACGTCCTGACTTTC	CASSVEGAGANVLTF	-	TRBV9	-	TRBJ2-6
TGTGCCAGCAGTTCAATACCCGGAGGTAATTCACCCCTCCACTTT	CASSSIPGGNSPLHF	-	TRBV28	-	TRBJ1-6
TGTGCCATCACTGCGAGGGGAGAGGAGACTGAAGCTTTCTTT	CAITARGEETEAFF	-	TRBV10-3	-	TRBJ1-1
TGCGCCAGCAAAGAAGGCTCTGGAAACACCATATATTTT	CASKEGSGNTIYF	once	TRBV10-2	-	TRBJ1-3
TGTGCCAGCAGTTTATTCGTCACAGATACGCAGTATTTT	CASSLFVTDTQYF	-	TRBV28	-	TRBJ2-3
TGTGCCAGCGGGACATACGAGCAGTACTTC	CASGTYEQYF	few	TRBV7-2	-	TRBJ2-7
TGCAGCGTCCGACAGGGGAGTTTAAGTTACGAGCAGTACTTC	CSVRQGSLSYEQYF	once	TRBV29-1	TRBD1	TRBJ2-7
TGTGCCAGCAGCTCAAACGAAGGGACTGAAGCTTTCTTT	CASSSNEGTEAFF	-	TRBV6-2/TRBV6-3	-	TRBJ1-1
TGTGCCAGCTCTCGTAATTGGGCCACAGATACGCAGTATTTT	CASSRNWATDTQYF	-	TRBV7-9	-	TRBJ2-3
TGCGCCAGCAGCCAAGATTCGGCAGATACTAATGAAAAACTGTTTTTT	CASSQDSADTNEKLFF	-	TRBV4-3	-	TRBJ1-4
TGTGCCAGCAGCTTGGCTACGGGGAGGGCGGAGACCCAGTACTTC	CASSLATGRAETQYF	-	TRBV7-8	TRBD2	TRBJ2-5
TGTGCCAGTAGAGGCGGGGGGGCAGGGGAAGATACGCAGTATTTT	CASRGGGAGEDTQYF	-	TRBV19	TRBD2	TRBJ2-3
TGTGCCAGCAGTTTATCGGCGCTCCAACCTGAAGCTTTCTTT	CASSLSALQPEAFF	-	TRBV27	-	TRBJ1-1
TGTGCCAGTAGTATACCCCCTGATTGGACCCAGTACTTC	CASSIPPDWTQYF	-	TRBV19	-	TRBJ2-5
TGTGCCAGCAATACAGGGACTACTAACTATGGCTACACCTTC	CASNTGTTNYGYTF	-	TRBV28	-	TRBJ1-2
TGTGCCAGCAGCTTTGACTTTAGCAATCAGCCCCAGCATTTT	CASSFDFSNQPQHF	once	TRBV7-2	-	TRBJ1-5